Listed below are T cell receptor beta chains from one sample, sequenced in a study of blood T cell repertoires in COVID-19. Sequencing was performed with immunoSEQ multiplex PCR; in TCRdb, only in-frame clones are kept and a portion is missing. The table lists about 250,000 clones, 87% of them singletons. Specimen: peripheral blood. The source is a man between 18 and 29 years old with active or convalescent COVID-19. CDR3s include the opening cysteine and the closing phenylalanine or tryptophan. Each record gives: CDR3 length, D gene, V gene, J gene, clone size, CDR3 DNA, CDR3 protein. The D gene is left open where the match is weak. Not every row has a clone size; where given, it reads once, few, many or a size class.

15,TRBD1,TRBV7-3,TRBJ2-3,NA,TGTGCCAGCAGCCCGCAGGGGGCGACTACAGATACGCAGTATTTT,CASSPQGATTDTQYF
13,NA,TRBV3-1/TRBV3-2,TRBJ1-5,NA,TGTGCCAGCAGCAAGACAGATAATCAGCCCCAGCATTTT,CASSKTDNQPQHF
15,TRBD1,TRBV13,TRBJ2-7,NA,TGTGCCAGCACCTTGGGAATGGACAGGACCTACGAGCAGTACTTC,CASTLGMDRTYEQYF
16,TRBD1,TRBV7-9,TRBJ2-3,NA,TGTGCCAGCAGCTTAAGGTCGGACAGGGTATCAGATACGCAGTATTTT,CASSLRSDRVSDTQYF
16,TRBD1,TRBV28,TRBJ1-1,NA,TGTGCCAGCAGGACCCACGACAGGGCTATGAACACTGAAGCTTTCTTT,CASRTHDRAMNTEAFF
16,NA,TRBV7-8,TRBJ1-2,few,TGTGCCAGCAGCTTAGCCCACGGGGGATCCAACTATGGCTACACCTTC,CASSLAHGGSNYGYTF
13,TRBD1,TRBV19,TRBJ2-7,NA,TGTGCCAGTAGTATCACAGGGGTATACGAGCAGTACTTC,CASSITGVYEQYF
16,NA,TRBV6-1,TRBJ2-6,NA,TGTGCCAGCAGTGAACGGTTTTTGTCTGGGGCCAACGTCCTGACTTTC,CASSERFLSGANVLTF
15,NA,TRBV24-1,TRBJ2-5,NA,TGTGCCACCAGTGAAAACCAAGGGGGGGGAGAGACCCAGTACTTC,CATSENQGGGETQYF
13,NA,TRBV6-5,TRBJ1-1,NA,TGTGCCAGCAGAGCCTCCGTGAACACTGAAGCTTTCTTT,CASRASVNTEAFF
13,NA,TRBV19,TRBJ1-5,NA,TGTGCCAGTAGTAGCCGATTCAGACAGCCCCAGCATTTT,CASSSRFRQPQHF
14,TRBD1,TRBV29-1,TRBJ2-7,NA,TGCAGCGTTGCCCGAACAGGGACAGGGGGCGAGCAGTACTTC,CSVARTGTGGEQYF
13,TRBD1,TRBV11-2,TRBJ2-7,NA,TGTGCCAGCAGGCCGGGACAGTCTCTCGAGCAGTACTTC,CASRPGQSLEQYF
14,NA,TRBV19,TRBJ1-2,NA,TGTGCCAGTAAACTGGGGGGAGCTAACTATGGCTACACCTTC,CASKLGGANYGYTF
15,NA,TRBV18,TRBJ1-6,NA,TGTGCCAGCTCACCAGCGACGGAACCACGGGAACCCCTCCACTTT,CASSPATEPREPLHF
15,NA,TRBV4-3,TRBJ1-6,NA,TGCGCCAGCAGCCAAGATCGTACATACCTTTCACCCCTCCACTTT,CASSQDRTYLSPLHF
18,TRBD2,TRBV10-3,TRBJ2-2,NA,TGTGCCATCAGTGAGTTTGGCCTAGCGGGGGAGAACACCGGGGAGCTGTTTTTT,CAISEFGLAGENTGELFF
17,NA,TRBV28,TRBJ2-7,NA,TGTGCCAGCAGTTTAGGTTTAAATCGCGGGAATAAGTACGAGCAGTACTTC,CASSLGLNRGNKYEQYF
16,NA,TRBV19,TRBJ2-7,NA,TGTGCCAGTAGTATTAAGGGTCCGAGGGGGTTCGGCGAGCAGTACTTC,CASSIKGPRGFGEQYF
17,NA,TRBV3-1/TRBV3-2,TRBJ2-1,NA,TGTGCCAGCAGCCAAGAGGCCCGGGAGTGGTCCTACAATGAGCAGTTCTTC,CASSQEAREWSYNEQFF
15,NA,TRBV6-2/TRBV6-3,TRBJ1-2,NA,TGTGCCAGCAGTCCACATAGCAAAGCTAACTATGGCTACACCTTC,CASSPHSKANYGYTF
15,NA,TRBV10-3,TRBJ2-2,NA,TGTGCCATCAGCCCCGGGAACTCGGGAACCGGGGAGCTGTTTTTT,CAISPGNSGTGELFF
14,NA,TRBV28,TRBJ1-4,once,TGTGCCAGCAGTTGGCAGGAGGCTAATGAAAAACTGTTTTTT,CASSWQEANEKLFF
16,NA,TRBV4-2,TRBJ2-6,few,TGTGCCAGCAGCCAAGAAACGAGCTCTGGGGCCAACGTCCTGACTTTC,CASSQETSSGANVLTF
13,TRBD2,TRBV30,TRBJ2-7,NA,TGTGCCTGGAGGACTAGCGATTCCTACGAGCAGTACTTC,CAWRTSDSYEQYF
19,TRBD1,TRBV10-3,TRBJ1-5,NA,TGTGCCATCAGTGAAGGGACAGGGGGCCTAACTGACTTGAATCAGCCCCAGCATTTT,CAISEGTGGLTDLNQPQHF
13,NA,TRBV7-9,TRBJ1-1,NA,TGTGCCAGCAGCTCCAAACCCGGGACAGAAGCTTTCTTT,CASSSKPGTEAFF
14,NA,TRBV7-9,TRBJ1-1,NA,TGTGCCAGCAGCTTAGCTTCCGGAGTGGAAAAAGCTTTCTTT,CASSLASGVEKAFF
14,TRBD2,TRBV6-2/TRBV6-3,TRBJ2-7,NA,TGTGCCAGCAGTTTGGAGACTAGCTCCCACGAGCAGTACTTC,CASSLETSSHEQYF
14,NA,TRBV7-8,TRBJ1-5,NA,TGTGCCAGCAGCTTAGCGACAGAAAATCAGCCCCAGCATTTT,CASSLATENQPQHF
14,NA,TRBV9,TRBJ1-1,once,TGTGCCAGCAGCCCCGACCCTGGGGGGAGGGAAGCTTTCTTT,CASSPDPGGREAFF
15,NA,TRBV27,TRBJ1-5,NA,TGTGCCAGCAGTAGCGACAGGTATAGCAATCAGCCCCAGCATTTT,CASSSDRYSNQPQHF
16,NA,TRBV18,TRBJ2-3,NA,TGTGCCAGCTCCCCTTCACGGGGTCTCAGCACAGATACGCAGTATTTT,CASSPSRGLSTDTQYF
14,TRBD1,TRBV6-4,TRBJ1-2,NA,TGTGCCAGCAGCCGGACAGGGGGCGCGGGAGGCTACACCTTC,CASSRTGGAGGYTF
12,NA,TRBV6-5,TRBJ2-5,NA,TGTGCCAGCAAACGGACAGAAGAGACCCAGTACTTC,CASKRTEETQYF
14,NA,TRBV4-1,TRBJ2-7,NA,TGCGCCAGCAGCCAAGAACCGGGAACCTACGAGCAGTACTTC,CASSQEPGTYEQYF
15,NA,TRBV30,TRBJ2-4,once,TGTGCCTGCTATACCCTCAGGGGTGACAAAAACATTCAGTACTTC,CACYTLRGDKNIQYF
16,TRBD1,TRBV4-1,TRBJ1-1,few,TGCGCCAGCAATGCCCGACAGGGGAGAGTTCACACTGAAGCTTTCTTT,CASNARQGRVHTEAFF
18,TRBD1,TRBV18,TRBJ2-1,once,TGTGCCAGCTCACGGAAGCCGACCGGGACAGGGGGAGCGGATGAGCAGTTCTTC,CASSRKPTGTGGADEQFF
18,TRBD2,TRBV7-9,TRBJ2-3,NA,TGTGCCAGCAGCTTCCGTAGACTAGCGGGGGGCCGGGGAGATACGCAGTATTTT,CASSFRRLAGGRGDTQYF
13,TRBD2,TRBV7-8,TRBJ2-7,NA,TGTGCCAGCAGCCGCGGGGGGGGTGGCGAGCAGTACTTC,CASSRGGGGEQYF
18,TRBD2,TRBV5-1,TRBJ2-3,NA,TGCGCCAGCAGCACAATCGCGGGAGGGATACCCAGCACAGATACGCAGTATTTT,CASSTIAGGIPSTDTQYF
15,TRBD2,TRBV7-9,TRBJ2-7,few,TGTGCCAGCAGCCTGGGGACTAGCGGGGGGCTCGAGCAGTACTTC,CASSLGTSGGLEQYF
14,NA,TRBV7-2,TRBJ1-2,NA,TGTGCCAGCAGCTTAGAGGGCAGGGGCTATGGCTACACCTTC,CASSLEGRGYGYTF
15,NA,TRBV9,TRBJ1-5,NA,TGTGCCAGCAGCGTAGGGACAGTTCCTAATCAGCCCCAGCATTTT,CASSVGTVPNQPQHF
13,TRBD1,TRBV5-6,TRBJ1-1,NA,TGTGCCAGCAGCTTGGCCGGGACAGCCGCAGCTTTCTTT,CASSLAGTAAAFF
17,TRBD2,TRBV6-2/TRBV6-3,TRBJ2-5,NA,TGTGCCAGCAGCCCCCGTCCCGGCGGGGGGGCCCCAGAGACCCAGTACTTC,CASSPRPGGGAPETQYF
13,NA,TRBV21-1,TRBJ2-1,NA,TGTGCCAGCAGCCCCACTAGTGTCAATGAGCAGTTCTTC,CASSPTSVNEQFF
16,NA,TRBV15,TRBJ1-1,once,TGTGCCACCAGCAGGGTGCGAGGGGGGGCAGGCACTGAAGCTTTCTTT,CATSRVRGGAGTEAFF